This T cell receptor beta chain appears in the sequencing data of a study of T cell changes during pregnancy in multiple sclerosis. Sequenced by immunoSEQ multiplex PCR; TCRdb stores in-frame clones only, minus some. The sample has about 61,000 clones; 90% are singletons. Germline CDR1 is SGHVS and CDR2 is FQNEAQ. This CDR3 spans 14 amino acids. Trimming removed 4 bases from V and 3 bases from J; junction bases left unmatched: 2. The sequence came from a female donor in good health, enrolled as a control in a pregnancy study. The sequences come from peripheral blood, collected in the first trimester of pregnancy. The chain links TRBV7-8 to TRBJ1-1; 10 bases match TRBD1. CDR3 DNA: TGTGCCAGCAGCTGGACAGGGGGGGACACTGAAGCTTTCTTT. Its protein is CASSWTGGDTEAFF.